In its sample, the clone carrying this T cell receptor beta chain was seen a few times. Its cognate antigen is unknown. TCRdb reprocessed the 5' RACE reads via MiXCR and lists one record per CDR3 protein. The sample gives 150,000 to 200,000 distinct CDR3 sequences, about 9.9% of which show up once; approximately 32% is in the top ten. The data are from a study of CD8 T cells in ankylosing spondylitis. V lost 3 bases to trimming and J lost 5 bases, with 10 bases between them. Germline V gene sequence: CDR1 SNHLY, CDR2 FYNNEI. CDR3 length: 13 residues. Overall study results and limits: Clones that were linked to disease were CD8+ and were relatively rare in peripheral blood.

This TCR was recovered from a male donor with ankylosing spondylitis or in good health (not recorded which). Sequenced input: blood, either unsorted or a sorted T cell fraction (not recorded which). This rearrangement joins TRBV2 to TRBJ2-5, with D possibly TRBD1 on 6 matching bases. The CDR3: CASSEYREETQYF. CDR3 sequence (DNA): TGTGCCAGCAGTGAGTACAGGGAGGAGACCCAGTACTTC.